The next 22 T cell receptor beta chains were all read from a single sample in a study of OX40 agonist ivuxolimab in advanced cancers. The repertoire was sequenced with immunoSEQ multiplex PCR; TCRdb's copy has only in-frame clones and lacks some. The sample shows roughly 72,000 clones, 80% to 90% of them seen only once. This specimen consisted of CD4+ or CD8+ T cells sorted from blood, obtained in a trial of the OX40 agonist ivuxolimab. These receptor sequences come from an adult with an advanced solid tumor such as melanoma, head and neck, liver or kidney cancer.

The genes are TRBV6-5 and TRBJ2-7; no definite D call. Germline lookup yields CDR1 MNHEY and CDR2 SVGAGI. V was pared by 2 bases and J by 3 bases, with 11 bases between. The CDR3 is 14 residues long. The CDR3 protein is CASSYATRNYEQYF. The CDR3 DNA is TGTGCCAGCAGTTACGCGACGAGGAACTACGAGCAGTACTTC.

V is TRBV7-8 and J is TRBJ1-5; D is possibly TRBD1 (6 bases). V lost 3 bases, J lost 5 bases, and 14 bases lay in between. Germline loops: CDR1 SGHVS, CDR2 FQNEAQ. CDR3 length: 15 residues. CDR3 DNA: TGTGCCAGCAGCTTGATCAGGGGAAAGGATCAGCCCCAGCATTTT. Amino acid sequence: CASSLIRGKDQPQHF.

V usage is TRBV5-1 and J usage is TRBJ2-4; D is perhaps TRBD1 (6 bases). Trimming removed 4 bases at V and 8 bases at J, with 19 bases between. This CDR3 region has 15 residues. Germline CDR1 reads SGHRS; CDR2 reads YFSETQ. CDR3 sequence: CASSTGTSYYDIQYF. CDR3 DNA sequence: TGCGCCAGCAGCACCGGGACATCCTATTACGACATTCAGTACTTC.

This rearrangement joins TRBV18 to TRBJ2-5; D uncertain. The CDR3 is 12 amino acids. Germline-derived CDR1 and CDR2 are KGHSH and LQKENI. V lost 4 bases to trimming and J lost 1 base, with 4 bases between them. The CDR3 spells CASSLFQETQYF. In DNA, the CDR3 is TGTGCCAGCTCACTCTTCCAAGAGACCCAGTACTTC.

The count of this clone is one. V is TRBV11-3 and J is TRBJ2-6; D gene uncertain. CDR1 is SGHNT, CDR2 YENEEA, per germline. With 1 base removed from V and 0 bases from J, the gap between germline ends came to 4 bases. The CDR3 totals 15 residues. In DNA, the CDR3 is TGTGCCAGCAGCTTAGGGATCTCTGGGGCCAACGTCCTGACTTTC. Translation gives CASSLGISGANVLTF. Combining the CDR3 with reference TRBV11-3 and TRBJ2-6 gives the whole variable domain EAGVVQSPRYKIIEKKQPVAFWCNPISGHNTLYWYLQNLGQGPELLIRYENEEAVDDSQLPKDRFSAERLKGVDSTLKIQPAELGDSAVYLCASSLGISGANVLTFGAGSRLTVL.

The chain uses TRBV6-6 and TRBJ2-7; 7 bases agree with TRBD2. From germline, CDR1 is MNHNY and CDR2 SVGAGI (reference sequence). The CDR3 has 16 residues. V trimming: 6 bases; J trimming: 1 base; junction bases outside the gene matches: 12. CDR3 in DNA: TGTGCCAGCAGAGACGATGCCGGGACTACGTCCTACGAGCAGTACTTC. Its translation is CASRDDAGTTSYEQYF.

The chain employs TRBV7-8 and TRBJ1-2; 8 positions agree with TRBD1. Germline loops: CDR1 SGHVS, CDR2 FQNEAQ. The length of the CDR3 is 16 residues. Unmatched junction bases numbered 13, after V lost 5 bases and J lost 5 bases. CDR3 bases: TGTGCCAGCAGCCCATGGACAGGGACCGGGCTTTATGGCTACACCTTC. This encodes CASSPWTGTGLYGYTF.

This CDR3 is CASRGAWWGEQFF. In nucleotides, the CDR3 is TGTGCCAGCAGGGGGGCCTGGTGGGGGGAGCAGTTCTTC. The rearrangement uses TRBV6-1 and TRBJ2-1; tentatively, D is TRBD1 (6 bases). Germline-derived CDR1 and CDR2 are MNHNS and SASEGT. This CDR3 comprises 13 residues. V was clipped by 6 bases and J by 10 bases, with 16 bases between them.

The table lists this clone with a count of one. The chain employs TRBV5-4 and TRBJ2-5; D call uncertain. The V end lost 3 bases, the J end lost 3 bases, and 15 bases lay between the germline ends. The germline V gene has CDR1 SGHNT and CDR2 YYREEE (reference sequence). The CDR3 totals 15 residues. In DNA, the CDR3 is TGTGCCAGCAGCTCACCGCCCCCTAAGGAAGAGACCCAGTACTTC. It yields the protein CASSSPPPKEETQYF.

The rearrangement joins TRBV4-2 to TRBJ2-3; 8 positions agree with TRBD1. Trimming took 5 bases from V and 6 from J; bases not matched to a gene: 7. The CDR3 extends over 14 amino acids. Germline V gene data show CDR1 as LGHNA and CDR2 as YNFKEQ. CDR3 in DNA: TGTGCCAGCAGCAAGGGGACAGGTTCGGATACGCAGTATTTT. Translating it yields CASSKGTGSDTQYF.

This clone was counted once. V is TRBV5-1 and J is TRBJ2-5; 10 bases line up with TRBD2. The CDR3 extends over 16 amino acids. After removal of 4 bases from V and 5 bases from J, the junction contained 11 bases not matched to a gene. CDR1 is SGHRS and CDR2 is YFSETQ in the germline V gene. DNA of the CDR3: TGCGCCAGCAGCAGAACTAGCGGGGACCTCTGGGAGACCCAGTACTTC. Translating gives CASSRTSGDLWETQYF. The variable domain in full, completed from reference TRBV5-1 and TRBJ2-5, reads KAGVTQTPRYLIKTRGQQVTLSCSPISGHRSVSWYQQTPGQGLQFLFEYFSETQRNKGNFPGRFSGRQFSNSRSEMNVSTLELGDSALYLCASSRTSGDLWETQYFGPGTRLLVL.

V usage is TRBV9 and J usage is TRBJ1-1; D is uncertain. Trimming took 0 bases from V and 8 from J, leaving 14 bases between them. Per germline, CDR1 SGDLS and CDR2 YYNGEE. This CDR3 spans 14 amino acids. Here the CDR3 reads CASSVAGQFGEAFF. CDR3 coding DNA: TGTGCCAGCAGCGTAGCTGGGCAGTTCGGCGAAGCTTTCTTT.

CDR3: CASSDTRVYNSPLHF. CDR3 in DNA: TGTGCCAGCAGTGATACCAGGGTCTATAATTCACCCCTCCACTTT. The genes are TRBV2 and TRBJ1-6; possibly TRBD1 for D (5 bases). Between the trimmed V and J ends, which lost 3 bases and 3 bases, there was a span of 9 bases. The V gene's germline CDR1 is SNHLY and CDR2 FYNNEI. CDR3 length: 15 amino acids.

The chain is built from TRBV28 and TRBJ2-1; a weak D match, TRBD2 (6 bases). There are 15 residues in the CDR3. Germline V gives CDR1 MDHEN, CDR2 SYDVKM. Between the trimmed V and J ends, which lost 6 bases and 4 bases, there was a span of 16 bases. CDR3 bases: TGTGCCAGCAGATACCGGGACTTTTATTACAATGAGCAGTTCTTC. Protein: CASRYRDFYYNEQFF.

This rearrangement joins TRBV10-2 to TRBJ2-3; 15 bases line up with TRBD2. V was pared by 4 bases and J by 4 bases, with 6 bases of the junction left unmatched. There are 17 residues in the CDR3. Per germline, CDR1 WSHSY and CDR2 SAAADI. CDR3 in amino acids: CASSGSGLAGGPDTQYF. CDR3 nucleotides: TGCGCCAGCAGTGGGTCGGGACTAGCGGGGGGCCCAGATACGCAGTATTTT.

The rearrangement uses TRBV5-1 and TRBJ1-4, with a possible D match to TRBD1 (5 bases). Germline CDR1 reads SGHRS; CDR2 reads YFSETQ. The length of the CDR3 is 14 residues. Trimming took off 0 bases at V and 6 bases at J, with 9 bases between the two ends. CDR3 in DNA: TGCGCCAGCAGCTTGGAGAGGGGTGATGAAAAACTGTTTTTT. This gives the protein CASSLERGDEKLFF.

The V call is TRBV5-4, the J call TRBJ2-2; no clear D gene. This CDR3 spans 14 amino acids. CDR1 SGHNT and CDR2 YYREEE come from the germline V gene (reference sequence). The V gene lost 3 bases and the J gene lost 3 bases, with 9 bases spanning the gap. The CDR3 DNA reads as TGTGCCAGCAGCTCGTGGATTCACACCGGGGAGCTGTTTTTT. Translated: CASSSWIHTGELFF.

CDR3 nucleotide sequence: TGCAGCGTGACGCTAGCGGGAGGTCGCGCAGATACGCAGTATTTT. Translating gives CSVTLAGGRADTQYF. The V and J genes are TRBV29-1 and TRBJ2-3; TRBD2 matches 11 bases. CDR3 length equals 15 residues. Germline V lookup: CDR1 SQVTM, CDR2 ANQGSEA. V was clipped by 6 bases and J by 4 bases; unmatched bases: 9.

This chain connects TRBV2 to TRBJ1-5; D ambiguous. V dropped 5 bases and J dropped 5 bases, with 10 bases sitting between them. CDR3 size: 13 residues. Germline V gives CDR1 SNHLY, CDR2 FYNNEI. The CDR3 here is CASSWTTDQPQHF. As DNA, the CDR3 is TGTGCCAGCAGTTGGACCACAGATCAGCCCCAGCATTTT.

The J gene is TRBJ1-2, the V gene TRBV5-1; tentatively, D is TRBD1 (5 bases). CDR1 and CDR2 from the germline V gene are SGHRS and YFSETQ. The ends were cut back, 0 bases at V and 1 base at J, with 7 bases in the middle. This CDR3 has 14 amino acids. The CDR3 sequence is CASSLGDGNYGYTF. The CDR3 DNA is TGCGCCAGCAGCTTGGGGGACGGTAACTATGGCTACACCTTC.

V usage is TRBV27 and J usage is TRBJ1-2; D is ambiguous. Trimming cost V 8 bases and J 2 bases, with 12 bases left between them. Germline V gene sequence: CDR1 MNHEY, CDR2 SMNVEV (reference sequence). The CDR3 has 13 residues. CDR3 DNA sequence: TGTGCCAGCTCGACCGCGGGAAACTATGGCTACACCTTC. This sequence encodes CASSTAGNYGYTF.

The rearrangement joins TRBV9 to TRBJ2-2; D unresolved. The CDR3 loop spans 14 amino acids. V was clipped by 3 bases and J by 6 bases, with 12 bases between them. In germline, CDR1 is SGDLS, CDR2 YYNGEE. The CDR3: CASSGGNGAGELFF. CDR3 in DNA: TGTGCCAGCAGCGGGGGAAATGGGGCCGGGGAGCTGTTTTTT.